This entry describes one T cell receptor (beta chain). Per the original data handling: Estimation of nucleated cell counts was performed using reference gene primer amplification. Libraries were prepared by immunoSEQ multiplex PCR; TCRdb keeps only in-frame clonotypes and omits some of them. The DNA gave D and trimming, while V, J and clone size come from that table. The repertoire has approximately 120,000 clones, around 89% of them found once; the top ten carry 15% to 20%. This specimen belongs to a study of blood T cell repertoires in COVID-19. Study-level background: There were acute and convalescent COVID-19 samples, and they came from the United States, Italy and Spain. The analysed material was cDNA or gDNA that came from T cells, B-cell-depleted T cells, or PBMCs.

Germline V CDR1 and CDR2: SNHLY, FYNNEI. The CDR3 loop spans 12 amino acids. The V end was cut by 4 bases, the J end by 4 bases, with 8 bases between. The material sequenced was peripheral blood. The receptor was derived from a human donor with acute or convalescent COVID-19. The donor label of this sample is uncertain. The V and J genes are TRBV2 and TRBJ2-7; possible D gene TRBD2, 6 bases. CDR3 in amino acids: CASSAEGYEQYF. CDR3 DNA sequence: TGTGCCAGCAGTGCGGAGGGTTACGAGCAGTACTTC.